This T cell receptor (beta chain) was recorded in a study of cytomegalovirus exposure and HLA in healthy donors. Study context: Earlier, 150 million to 200 million T cells were analyzed, and 90 million to 120 million unique TCR beta sequences were found among them. Among the approximately 400 genotyped donors, about 81% were placed in the Caucasian-associated ancestry cluster. Regarding the study as a whole: Per a later analysis, fewer than 20,000 TCR beta sequences showed association with HLA alleles at 0.05 false discovery rate.

From germline, CDR1 is KGHSH and CDR2 LQKENI. There are 15 residues in the CDR3. V gave up 3 bases and J gave up 6 bases, with 17 bases separating them. PCR involved 60 Vbeta and 13 Jbeta primers. Profiled with immunoSEQ multiplex PCR; TCRdb holds only in-frame clones, not every one. The sample shows about 120,000 clones, about 80% of them seen only once. About this clone itself: The antigen is not known.

The source material was PBMCs. The chain uses TRBV18 and TRBJ1-1; weak D call: TRBD1 (5 bases). This sequence was found in a man between 25 and 39 years old in good health and CMV-seropositive. The CDR3 sequence: CASSPQGLGIAEAFF. In DNA form, the CDR3 reads TGTGCCAGCTCACCTCAGGGACTGGGTATTGCTGAAGCTTTCTTT.